This T cell receptor (beta chain) originates from a study of Graves' ophthalmopathy and Graves' hyperthyroidism. Turning to the study itself: The study drew peripheral blood at initial diagnosis, before any treatment.

The V end was cut by 6 bases, the J end by 8 bases, with 16 bases between. The CDR3 extends over 13 amino acids. RNA transcripts provided the template for amplifying TCR beta CDR3 regions. Second-round multiplex PCR followed a first-round RT-PCR using HTBI primers. Using its own MiXCR run on the multiplex PCR reads, TCRdb lists one record per CDR3 protein. The repertoire includes hundreds of thousands of distinct CDR3 sequences, roughly 50% of them detected once, and less than 60% sits in the top ten. Pregnancy or lactation, uncontrolled infections and other autoimmune diseases were grounds for excluding patients. As diagnostic evidence, clinical symptoms, serum thyroxine, TRAb, thyroid ultrasound and orbital computed tomography were relied upon.

J is TRBJ2-5 and V is TRBV12-3 or TRBV12-4; no definite D call. Material for sequencing was peripheral blood. The sequence came from an adult man with Graves' ophthalmopathy. The CDR3 sequence: CASRTLYLETQYF. In nucleotides, the CDR3 is TGTGCCAGCAGAACCCTCTATTTAGAAACCCAGTACTTC.